The following is a TCR beta chain sequence with its context. It has no known antigen specificity. Per-nucleotide qualities are absent, and no much larger clonotype sits a single base away. The time point label here, explained by the study, means: baseline before first vaccination. Vaccinee samples were obtained from the UK trials COV001 and COV002, which included a single-blind randomized controlled phase 2/3 trial of AZD1222 (ChAdOx1 nCoV-19) in healthy adults. For TCRbeta chain sequencing, PBMC samples from trial participants were taken at day 0 and at day 28 after the second dose. The entry originates in a study of T cell responses to AZD1222 COVID-19 vaccine (dated by TCRdb to 2020 to 2022). For the study in its entirety: AZD1222 recipients with second doses at about 4 weeks or about 12 weeks were pooled, because spike-specific TCR depth and breadth did not differ between schedules. A total of around 240 trial participants underwent TCR sequencing, of whom approximately 200 had received two doses of AZD1222 and roughly 26 had received two doses of the MenACWY control vaccine. Trial participants were enrolled into age subgroups of 18-55, 56-69 and 70-plus years, which contained roughly 140, 27 and 60 TCR-sequenced participants, respectively.

Points the paper makes about the study in general: Only five to seven AZD1222 recipients were SARS-CoV-2 seropositive at baseline, limiting conclusions about previously exposed vaccinees. Most participants were white British and females outnumbered males, and the authors suggested that clonal diversity may have been underestimated. In the small 56-69-year group, the increase in depth fell short of significance, most likely because of low power. Vaccine-associated CD4 TCRs spanned the whole spike protein, with dominant responses in regions 160-218 and 743-854. No day 14 peak-response samples were available, so repertoires were characterized only after the peak T cell response. Reportedly, almost half of the unique spike-specific TCRs recognized epitopes lying outside the regions that are mutated in the B.1.351 and B.1.1.7 variants. Spike-specific TCR breadth and depth rose significantly after two AZD1222 doses compared with day 0 and with MenACWY recipients.

The CDR3 regions of human TCRbeta chains were subjected to immunosequencing. As for the authors' bioinformatics: TCRs in the repertoires were matched against a reference library of SARS-CoV-2-specific TCRs that had been generated with the MIRA antigen-specificity platform. Breadth was defined as the fraction of unique TCRs that were SARS-CoV-2-associated. Depth was defined as the fraction of total T cells that were SARS-CoV-2-associated. Using the MIRA data, every spike-specific TCR was mapped to the spike region that the TCR reacted to and assigned to either a CD4 or a CD8 class. Log10-transformed breadth and depth values were compared by one-way ANOVA with Sidak's multiple comparisons tests. TCRdb re-hosts the immuneACCESS table, in-frame sequences only. Its copies lack some clones; in the studies checked, an unresolved V gene accounts for under half of them, and the cause for the rest is not known. Clone size and the V and J calls come from that table; the DNA yielded D and trimming. The sample data list approximately 150,000 clones, and over 80% of these were observed just once. The top ten clonotypes cover 1.9% of the sample.

The germline V gene provides CDR1 MDHEN and CDR2 SYDVKM. A distance of 11 bases separates the germline ends of V and J, which lose 1 base and 8 bases respectively. There are 14 amino acids in the CDR3, from cysteine to phenylalanine inclusive. Only the CDR3 region is kept as DNA, spanning 42 bases read in frame from base 1. The material sequenced was peripheral blood, taken on day 0 of AZD1222 vaccination. This clonotype was obtained from an adult in good health. Here the chain combines TRBV28 and TRBJ1-4; a confident D gene designation cannot be given. The nucleotide sequence is TGTGCCAGCAGTTTATTGTCGACGATCGAAAAACTGTTTTTT. Its amino acids are CASSLLSTIEKLFF.